One sample yielded the 31 T cell receptor beta chains listed below, sequenced in a study of OX40 agonist ivuxolimab in advanced cancers. The repertoire was sequenced with immunoSEQ multiplex PCR; TCRdb's copy has only in-frame clones and lacks some. The table has about 150,000 clones, 85% to 95% seen once; the top ten hold approximately 0.3%. The starting material was CD4+ or CD8+ T cells sorted from blood, obtained in a trial of the OX40 agonist ivuxolimab. The receptors stem from an adult with an advanced solid tumor such as melanoma, head and neck, liver or kidney cancer.

This clone was detected once. This sequence joins TRBV5-4 and TRBJ2-3; 7 bases are shared with TRBD1. Trimming removed 3 bases from V and 1 base from J; junction bases left unmatched: 5. The CDR3 totals 15 residues. Germline CDR1 reads SGHNT; CDR2 reads YYREEE (reference sequence). As DNA, the CDR3 is TGTGCCAGCAGCTGGACCGGGACAGGCACAGATACGCAGTATTTT. This sequence encodes CASSWTGTGTDTQYF.

J is TRBJ1-2 and V is TRBV13; D gene unclear. V was clipped by 1 base and J by 4 bases, with 7 bases between them. From germline, CDR1 is PRHDT and CDR2 FYEKMQ (reference sequence). The CDR3 is made up of 13 amino acids. The CDR3 DNA is TGTGCCAGCAGCTTAGACCGGGGCTATGGCTACACCTTC. Translated: CASSLDRGYGYTF.

Written as DNA, the CDR3 is TGTGCCAGCAGTTCTGGTCCTTTGGGGGCCAAAAACATTCAGTACTTC. Protein sequence: CASSSGPLGAKNIQYF. The V call is TRBV27, the J call TRBJ2-4; D call uncertain. The CDR3 contains 16 residues. The germline V gene has CDR1 MNHEY and CDR2 SMNVEV (reference sequence). V was pared by 4 bases and J by 1 base, with 14 bases between.

The J gene is TRBJ2-7, the V gene TRBV5-1; 9 nucleotides line up with TRBD1. Germline trimming cut 4 bases from V and 0 bases from J; bases unmatched to any gene: 5. This CDR3 comprises 15 residues. Germline V lookup: CDR1 SGHRS, CDR2 YFSETQ. The CDR3 nucleotides read TGCGCCAGCAGCCGGGACAGGGCGAGCTCCTACGAGCAGTACTTC. Protein: CASSRDRASSYEQYF.

The V gene is TRBV7-7, the J gene TRBJ2-7; 7 nucleotides agree with TRBD1. The germline V gene encodes CDR1 SSHAT and CDR2 FNYEAQ (reference sequence). The CDR3 covers 15 residues. Trimming took 1 base from V and 1 from J; bases not matched to a gene: 4. The CDR3 DNA follows: TGTGCCAGCAGCTTAGGGTGGGGACAGTCCTACGAGCAGTACTTC. Translation gives CASSLGWGQSYEQYF.

This chain links TRBV29-1 with TRBJ2-6, with D maybe TRBD2 (6 bases). Germline assignment: CDR1 SQVTM and CDR2 ANQGSEA. The ends were cut back, 4 bases at V and 1 base at J, with 11 bases in the middle. CDR3 length: 15 residues. The CDR3 loop is CSVAQAGSGANVLTF. In DNA, the CDR3 is TGCAGCGTTGCCCAGGCGGGGTCTGGGGCCAACGTCCTGACTTTC.

The chain has TRBV7-2 and TRBJ2-1; maybe TRBD2 (7 bases). With 5 bases removed from V and 3 bases from J, the gap between germline ends came to 17 bases. Germline CDR1 reads SGHTA; CDR2 reads FQGNSA. This CDR3 comprises 16 residues. CDR3: CASSALGGGYYNEQFF. The CDR3 DNA reads as TGTGCCAGCAGCGCCCTGGGCGGGGGCTACTACAATGAGCAGTTCTTC. The variable domain in full, completed from reference TRBV7-2 and TRBJ2-1, reads GAGVSQSPSNKVTEKGKDVELRCDPISGHTALYWYRQSLGQGLEFLIYFQGNSAPDKSGLPSDRFSAERTGGSVSTLTIQRTQQEDSAVYLCASSALGGGYYNEQFFGPGTRLTVL.

The genes are TRBV5-1 and TRBJ2-7, with 12 bases aligning to TRBD1. The germline gives CDR1 SGHRS, CDR2 YFSETQ. J was trimmed by 7 bases and V by 2 bases; bases with no gene match: 10. The CDR3 totals 16 residues. The CDR3 bases are TGCGCCAGCAGCTTTTCCATGGGACAGGGGGCCGGGGAGCAGTACTTC. Protein product: CASSFSMGQGAGEQYF.

In DNA, the CDR3 is TGTGCCAGCAGTGTAGGGACCGTTATGAGCAATGAGCAGTTCTTC. Protein product: CASSVGTVMSNEQFF. The J gene is TRBJ2-1, the V gene TRBV2; possibly TRBD1 or TRBD2 for D (5 bases each). Germline V gives CDR1 SNHLY, CDR2 FYNNEI. The V gene lost 4 bases and the J gene lost 6 bases, with 16 bases spanning the gap. The CDR3 length is 15 residues. The whole variable domain, remainder taken from reference TRBV2 and TRBJ2-1, is EPEVTQTPSHQVTQMGQEVILRCVPISNHLYFYWYRQILGQKVEFLVSFYNNEISEKSEIFDDQFSVERPDGSNFTLKIRSTKLEDSAMYFCASSVGTVMSNEQFFGPGTRLTVL.

V and J are TRBV5-4 and TRBJ1-4; TRBD1 aligns across 7 bases. V lost 4 bases, J lost 5 bases, and 8 bases stayed unmatched. CDR3 length: 15 amino acids. Germline values: CDR1 SGHNT, CDR2 YYREEE (reference sequence). For the CDR3, the DNA is TGTGCCAGCAGCCTGGACAGGCTTCAAAATGAAAAACTGTTTTTT. This codes for CASSLDRLQNEKLFF.

This chain joins TRBV28 and TRBJ2-7; 8 bases are a match to TRBD2. The CDR3 spans 15 residues. Germline V gene data show CDR1 as MDHEN and CDR2 as SYDVKM. After removal of 0 bases from V and 4 bases from J, the junction contained 5 bases not matched to a gene. CDR3 protein: CASSLWRAGGYEQYF. DNA for the CDR3: TGTGCCAGCAGTTTATGGAGGGCGGGAGGTTACGAGCAGTACTTC.

This chain connects TRBV5-6 to TRBJ1-4; TRBD1 might be the D (5 bases). With 0 bases removed from V and 8 bases from J, the gap between germline ends came to 20 bases. Per the germline V gene, CDR1 is SGHDT and CDR2 is YYEEEE. CDR3 length: 17 residues. CDR3 residues: CASSLVGTGPRREKLFF. CDR3 nucleotides: TGTGCCAGCAGCTTGGTGGGGACCGGCCCCCGAAGGGAAAAACTGTTTTTT.

The V call is TRBV4-3, the J call TRBJ1-4, with TRBD1 matching 9 bases. The germline CDR1 and CDR2 sequences are LGHNA and YSLEER. V was pared by 0 bases and J by 5 bases, with 7 bases of the junction left unmatched. The CDR3 is 17 amino acids. The CDR3 DNA follows: TGCGCCAGCAGCCAAGATTGGGGGACAGGGTGGAATGAAAAACTGTTTTTT. It specifies CASSQDWGTGWNEKLFF.

The chain uses TRBV5-5 and TRBJ2-1; 9 bases align to TRBD1. This CDR3 comprises 18 residues. V was clipped by 4 bases and J by 0 bases; unmatched bases: 11. Per germline, CDR1 SGHKS and CDR2 YYEKEE (reference sequence). As DNA, the CDR3 is TGTGCCAGCAGCCTGACCGGGACAGGGAAGAGCTCCTACAATGAGCAGTTCTTC. It yields the protein CASSLTGTGKSSYNEQFF.

The chain couples TRBV28 to TRBJ2-1; 9 bases fit TRBD1. Germline lookup yields CDR1 MDHEN and CDR2 SYDVKM. Unmatched junction bases numbered 9, after V lost 10 bases and J lost 2 bases. The CDR3 contains 15 residues. The chain's CDR3 is CATVSGTGTYNEQFF. In nucleotides, the CDR3 is TGTGCCACCGTATCCGGGACAGGGACCTACAATGAGCAGTTCTTC.

The rearrangement joins TRBV6-6 to TRBJ2-1; D unclear. Trimming stripped 4 bases from V and 7 bases from J, with 5 bases between. Per germline, CDR1 MNHNY and CDR2 SVGAGI (reference sequence). The CDR3 contains 11 residues. The CDR3 DNA follows: TGTGCCAGCAGTTCCCCGAATGAGCAGTTCTTC. It codes for CASSSPNEQFF.

This clone was recorded once. This chain links TRBV7-9 with TRBJ2-6, with D tentatively TRBD1 or TRBD2 (5 bases each). Germline CDR1 and CDR2: SEHNR and FQNEAQ (reference sequence). The length of the CDR3 is 18 residues. V was cut by 6 bases and J by 0 bases, with 18 bases left in between. The CDR3 loop is CASSTSTGRGSGANVLTF. The CDR3 DNA sequence: TGTGCCAGCAGTACCTCCACGGGAAGGGGCTCTGGGGCCAACGTCCTGACTTTC.

The V gene is TRBV7-2, the J gene TRBJ1-6; D may be TRBD1 (5 bases). Deletions cut 1 base from V and 7 bases from J, with 11 bases between. Per the germline V gene, CDR1 is SGHTA and CDR2 is FQGNSA. CDR3 length: 15 residues. CDR3 region: CASSLGGGENSPLHF. In DNA, the CDR3 is TGTGCCAGCAGCTTAGGCGGGGGGGAGAATTCACCCCTCCACTTT.

J is TRBJ2-7 and V is TRBV2; TRBD1 aligns across 7 bases. Germline V gives CDR1 SNHLY, CDR2 FYNNEI. The J segment lost 2 bases and the V segment lost 5 bases, leaving 9 bases of the junction unmatched. The length of the CDR3 is 15 residues. The DNA for the CDR3 is TGTGCCAGCAGTCCCCTAGGACAGGCTCCCTACGAGCAGTACTTC. It yields the protein CASSPLGQAPYEQYF. The full variable domain, rest sourced from reference TRBV2 and TRBJ2-7, is EPEVTQTPSHQVTQMGQEVILRCVPISNHLYFYWYRQILGQKVEFLVSFYNNEISEKSEIFDDQFSVERPDGSNFTLKIRSTKLEDSAMYFCASSPLGQAPYEQYFGPGTRLTVT.

The chain links TRBV6-5 to TRBJ2-2, with 11 positions matching TRBD1. Trimming removed 7 bases from V and 4 bases from J; junction bases left unmatched: 2. There are 14 residues in the CDR3. Germline V gene data show CDR1 as MNHEY and CDR2 as SVGAGI. The CDR3 region is CASKGTGGTGELFF. As DNA, the CDR3 is TGTGCCAGCAAGGGGACAGGGGGCACCGGGGAGCTGTTTTTT.

The rearrangement uses TRBV6-5 and TRBJ2-1; D call uncertain. Germline CDR1 and CDR2: MNHEY and SVGAGI. CDR3 length: 14 residues. V was pared by 0 bases and J by 8 bases, with 11 bases between. As DNA, the CDR3 is TGTGCCAGCAGTTACTCGGGTTCCTTGGATGAGCAGTTCTTC. Translating gives CASSYSGSLDEQFF.

This rearrangement joins TRBV27 to TRBJ2-1; 10 bases fit TRBD2. The CDR3 spans 16 residues. Trimming took 6 bases from V and 3 from J; bases not matched to a gene: 8. Germline V gene sequence: CDR1 MNHEY, CDR2 SMNVEV (reference sequence). The CDR3 DNA reads TGTGCCAGCAGCCGCCGGACTAGCGGCCTCTACAATGAGCAGTTCTTC. Translated: CASSRRTSGLYNEQFF.

This chain connects TRBV11-2 to TRBJ2-5; possible D gene TRBD1, 5 bases. Germline CDR1 reads SGHAT; CDR2 reads FQNNGV. The CDR3 runs 13 residues. The germline V and J ends were trimmed by 2 bases and 11 bases, with 15 bases remaining between them. In nucleotides, the CDR3 is TGTGCCAGCAGCTTATTTCAGGGTGGAGAGCAGTACTTC. Protein sequence: CASSLFQGGEQYF.

This chain links TRBV5-1 with TRBJ1-6; D not certain. The CDR3 is 15 residues long. Trimming stripped 7 bases from V and 0 bases from J, with 11 bases between. Germline CDR1 and CDR2: SGHRS and YFSETQ. CDR3 protein: CASQDVVSYNSPLHF. CDR3 DNA sequence: TGCGCCAGCCAAGATGTTGTCTCCTATAATTCACCCCTCCACTTT.

This chain links TRBV7-9 with TRBJ2-7; TRBD2 agrees at 8 bases. The CDR3 loop spans 14 amino acids. V dropped 5 bases and J dropped 2; count of bases not matched to a gene: 5. The germline V gene encodes CDR1 SEHNR and CDR2 FQNEAQ (reference sequence). CDR3: CASSDSGTTYEQYF. CDR3 nucleotides: TGTGCCAGCAGCGATAGCGGGACCACCTACGAGCAGTACTTC.

The CDR3 protein is CASKPAVYRDEQFF. The CDR3 DNA is TGTGCCAGCAAGCCCGCGGTATACCGGGATGAGCAGTTCTTC. The chain combines TRBV27 with TRBJ2-1, with no clear D. Germline CDR1 reads MNHEY; CDR2 reads SMNVEV (reference sequence). The CDR3 length is 14 residues. V dropped 7 bases and J dropped 8 bases, with 18 bases sitting between them.

J is TRBJ2-3 and V is TRBV5-1; D unresolved. Germline V CDR1 and CDR2: SGHRS, YFSETQ. CDR3 size: 16 residues. Trimming removed 0 bases at V and 6 bases at J, with 17 bases between. CDR3 sequence reads: CASSLGSGPKADTQYF. CDR3 DNA sequence: TGCGCCAGCAGCTTGGGGTCAGGTCCGAAAGCGGATACGCAGTATTTT.

DNA for the CDR3: TGTGCCAGCAGTCTCAGGGAGGGCAATCAGCCCCAGCATTTT. Translated, it gives CASSLREGNQPQHF. The chain recombines TRBV27 with TRBJ1-5; possible D gene TRBD1, 5 bases. The V end was cut by 5 bases, the J end by 2 bases, with 10 bases between. CDR3 length: 14 amino acids. Germline CDR1 and CDR2: MNHEY and SMNVEV (reference sequence).

The chain couples TRBV30 to TRBJ2-3, with a possible D match to TRBD2 (7 bases). Between the trimmed V and J ends, which lost 3 bases and 0 bases, there was a span of 16 bases. CDR1 GTSNPN and CDR2 SVGIG come from the germline V gene (reference sequence). The CDR3 extends over 16 amino acids. The CDR3 reads CAWSGGNSGSTDTQYF. DNA of the CDR3: TGTGCCTGGAGCGGGGGCAATAGCGGGAGCACAGATACGCAGTATTTT.

The genes are TRBV28 and TRBJ2-5; TRBD1 matches at 7 bases. This CDR3 has 15 residues. V trimming: 6 bases; J trimming: 1 base; junction bases outside the gene matches: 8. Germline V gene lookup returns CDR1 MDHEN and CDR2 SYDVKM. CDR3: CASRPNRGRQETQYF. CDR3 nucleotides: TGTGCCAGCAGACCAAACAGGGGCCGCCAAGAGACCCAGTACTTC. Full variable domain (outside the CDR3, taken from reference TRBV28 and TRBJ2-5): DVKVTQSSRYLVKRTGEKVFLECVQDMDHENMFWYRQDPGLGLRLIYFSYDVKMKEKGDIPEGYSVSREKKERFSLILESASTNQTSMYLCASRPNRGRQETQYFGPGTRLLVL.

The rearrangement links TRBV28 to TRBJ1-1, with D possibly TRBD1 on 5 matching bases. V was clipped by 7 bases and J by 1 base, with 10 bases between them. The germline gives CDR1 MDHEN, CDR2 SYDVKM. The CDR3 spans 13 residues. The CDR3 is CASKGARNTEAFF. The CDR3 bases are TGTGCCAGCAAAGGGGCTCGGAACACTGAAGCTTTCTTT.